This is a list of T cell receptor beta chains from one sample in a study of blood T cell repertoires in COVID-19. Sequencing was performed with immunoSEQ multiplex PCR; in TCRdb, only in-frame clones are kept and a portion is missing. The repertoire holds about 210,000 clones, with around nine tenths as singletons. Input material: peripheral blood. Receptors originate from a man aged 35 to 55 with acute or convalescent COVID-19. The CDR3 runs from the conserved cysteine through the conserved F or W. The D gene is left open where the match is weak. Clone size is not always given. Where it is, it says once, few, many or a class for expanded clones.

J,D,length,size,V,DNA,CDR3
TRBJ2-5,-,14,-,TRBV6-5,TGTGCCAGCAGTTACTCGAACTTTGAGGAGACCCAGTACTTC,CASSYSNFEETQYF
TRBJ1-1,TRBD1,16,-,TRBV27,TGTGCCAGCAGTTTACAGGGACAGGGGGCGATCACTGAAGCTTTCTTT,CASSLQGQGAITEAFF
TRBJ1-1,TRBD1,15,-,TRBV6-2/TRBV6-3,TGTGCCAGCAGTCACCCGGGACAGGGGAACACTGAAGCTTTCTTT,CASSHPGQGNTEAFF
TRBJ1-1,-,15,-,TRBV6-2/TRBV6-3,TGTGCCAGCAGTACCAGGATTCTGCCGCGCACTGAAGCTTTCTTT,CASSTRILPRTEAFF
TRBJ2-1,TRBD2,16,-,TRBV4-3,TGCGCCAGCAGCCACGACCGACTAGCGGGATACAATGAGCAGTTCTTC,CASSHDRLAGYNEQFF
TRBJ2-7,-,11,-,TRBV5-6,TGTGCCAGCAGCTTACACTACGAGCAGTACTTC,CASSLHYEQYF
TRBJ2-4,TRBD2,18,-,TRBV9,TGTGCCAGCAGCTCATTTAGCGGGAGGGCCTCGTCCAAAAACATTCAGTACTTC,CASSSFSGRASSKNIQYF
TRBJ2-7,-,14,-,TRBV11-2,TGTGCCAGCAGCCCCTCGGTAGCGGCGGGGGAGCAGTACTTC,CASSPSVAAGEQYF
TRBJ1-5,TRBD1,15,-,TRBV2,TGTGCCAGCAGTGGACAGGGCGGAAACAATCAGCCCCAGCATTTT,CASSGQGGNNQPQHF
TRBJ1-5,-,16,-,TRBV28,TGTGCCAGCAGTTCCCCCACAGGCAATAGCAATCAGCCCCAGCATTTT,CASSSPTGNSNQPQHF
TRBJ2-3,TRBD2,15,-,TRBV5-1,TGCGCCAGCAGGGAGACGGGAGGGAGCCCAGATACGCAGTATTTT,CASRETGGSPDTQYF
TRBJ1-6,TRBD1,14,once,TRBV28,TGTGCCAGCAGTTCCCGACAGGGGGATTCACCCCTCCACTTT,CASSSRQGDSPLHF
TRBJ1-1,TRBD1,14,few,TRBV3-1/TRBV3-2,TGTGCCAGCAGCGGCCGGGACAGCTACACTGAAGCTTTCTTT,CASSGRDSYTEAFF
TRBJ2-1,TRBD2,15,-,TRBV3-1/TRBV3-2,TGTGCCAGCAGCCGCACTAGCGGGGCCCATAGGGAGCAGTTCTTC,CASSRTSGAHREQFF
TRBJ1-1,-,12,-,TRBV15,TGTGCCACCAGCAGACCTTACGAGGAAGCTTTCTTT,CATSRPYEEAFF
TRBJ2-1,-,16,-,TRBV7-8,TGTGCCAGCAGCTTCGACTTAGAAACCCGAAACAATGAGCAGTTCTTC,CASSFDLETRNNEQFF
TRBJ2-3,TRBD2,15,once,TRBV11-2,TGTGCCAGCAGCTTAGTGGGTAGCGGGGGGGATACGCAGTATTTT,CASSLVGSGGDTQYF
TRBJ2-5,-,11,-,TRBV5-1,TGCGCCAGCAAGCAGGAAGAGACCCAGTACTTC,CASKQEETQYF
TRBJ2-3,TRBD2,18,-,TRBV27,TGTGCCAGCAGTCATGGGGCTATAGCGGGGGGGTCCACAGATACGCAGTATTTT,CASSHGAIAGGSTDTQYF
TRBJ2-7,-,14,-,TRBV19,TGTGCCACCATGTCCCCCGGACAAGCCTACGAGCAGTACTTC,CATMSPGQAYEQYF
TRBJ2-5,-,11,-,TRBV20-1,TGCAGTGCTCCTTCGGGGGAGACCCAGTACTTC,CSAPSGETQYF
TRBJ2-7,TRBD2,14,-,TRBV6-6,TGTGCCAGCACTCAAGCGGGGACCCACTACGAGCAGTACTTC,CASTQAGTHYEQYF
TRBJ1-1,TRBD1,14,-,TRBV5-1,TGCGCCAGCAGCGACGGGACAGGGAACACTGAAGCTTTCTTT,CASSDGTGNTEAFF
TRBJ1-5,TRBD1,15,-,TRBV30,TGTGCCTGGAGTGGGGACAGTCTTAGCAATCAGCCCCAGCATTTT,CAWSGDSLSNQPQHF
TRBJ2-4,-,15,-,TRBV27,TGTGCCAGCAGTTCAGCAGGGGTTGCCAAAAACATTCAGTACTTC,CASSSAGVAKNIQYF
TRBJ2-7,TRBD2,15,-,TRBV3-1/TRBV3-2,TGTGCCAGCAGCTCCCGAGCGGGAGGAGAGTACGAGCAGTACTTC,CASSSRAGGEYEQYF
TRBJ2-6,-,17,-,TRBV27,TGTGCCAGCAGTTTATCCCGGACAGCCTCTGGGGCCAACGTCCTGACTTTC,CASSLSRTASGANVLTF
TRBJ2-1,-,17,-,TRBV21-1,TGTGCCAGCAGCAAAGAGCCGGGGACAGGCTACTACAATGAGCAGTTCTTC,CASSKEPGTGYYNEQFF
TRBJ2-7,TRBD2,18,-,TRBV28,TGTGCCAGCAGCCCGTTCCCGGGACTAGATTTAGGTGCCTACGAGCAGTACTTC,CASSPFPGLDLGAYEQYF
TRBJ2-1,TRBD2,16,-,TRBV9,TGTGCCAGCAGCGCCAGACCGCTAGCGGGAGACAATGAGCAGTTCTTC,CASSARPLAGDNEQFF
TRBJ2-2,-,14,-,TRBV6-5,TGTGCCAGCAGTTTCCCAGGGGACGCCGGGGAGCTGTTTTTT,CASSFPGDAGELFF
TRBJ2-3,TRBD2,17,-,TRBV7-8,TGTGCCAGCAGGACCTCGGGTATAGCGGGGGGGCCTGGAACGCAGTATTTT,CASRTSGIAGGPGTQYF
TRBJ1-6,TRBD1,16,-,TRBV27,TGTGCCAGCAGTTTAACAGGGGGCTCCTATAATTCACCCCTCCACTTT,CASSLTGGSYNSPLHF
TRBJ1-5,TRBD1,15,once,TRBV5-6,TGTGCCAGCAGCGAGCACGACAGGGGGCGTCAGCCCCAGCATTTT,CASSEHDRGRQPQHF
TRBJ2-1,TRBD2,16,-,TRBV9,TGTGCCAGCAGCCCTTACGGGGGGAACCCCTACAATGAGCAGTTCTTC,CASSPYGGNPYNEQFF
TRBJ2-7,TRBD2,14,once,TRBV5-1,TGCGCCAGCAGCCTCGCGGGGGAGTCCTACGAGCAGTACTTC,CASSLAGESYEQYF
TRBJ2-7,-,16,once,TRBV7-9,TGTGCCAGCAGCTTGGGGCTTGGGCTCAGCTCCTACGAGCAGTACTTC,CASSLGLGLSSYEQYF
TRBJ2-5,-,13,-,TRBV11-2,TGTGCCAGCAGCACCCAGGGGGGCGAGACCCAGTACTTC,CASSTQGGETQYF
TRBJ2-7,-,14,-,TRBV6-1,TGTGCCAGCAGTGAAGTTGGTGGAGGCTACGAGCAGTACTTC,CASSEVGGGYEQYF
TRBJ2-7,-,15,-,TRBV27,TGTGCCAGCACCCCAGTCCCGACTGGGTCCTACGAGCAGTACTTC,CASTPVPTGSYEQYF
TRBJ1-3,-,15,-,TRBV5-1,TGCGCCAGCAGCTTGGAAGAAGCGTATGGAAACACCATATATTTT,CASSLEEAYGNTIYF
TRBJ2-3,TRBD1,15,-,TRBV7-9,TGTGCCAGCAGCCAGACAGGGGGCGGCACAGATACGCAGTATTTT,CASSQTGGGTDTQYF
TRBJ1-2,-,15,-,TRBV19,TGTGCCAGTAGCCACGGCGGCGACAGGAGATATGGCTACACCTTC,CASSHGGDRRYGYTF
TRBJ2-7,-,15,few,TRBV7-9,TGTGCCAGCAGTGGCGGGACAGAGGGGATATACGAGCAGTACTTC,CASSGGTEGIYEQYF
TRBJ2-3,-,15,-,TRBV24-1,TGTGCCACCAGTGATTCCCGAACACGCACAGATACGCAGTATTTT,CATSDSRTRTDTQYF
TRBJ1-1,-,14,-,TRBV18,TGTGCCAGCTCACTCTCTATTATGAACACTGAAGCTTTCTTT,CASSLSIMNTEAFF
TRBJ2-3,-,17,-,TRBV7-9,TGTGCCAGCAGCTTAGAGTCCATGGACTATAGCACAGATACGCAGTATTTT,CASSLESMDYSTDTQYF
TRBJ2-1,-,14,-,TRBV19,TGTGCCAGTAGTATAGATTACGGGGGCAATGAGCAGTTCTTC,CASSIDYGGNEQFF
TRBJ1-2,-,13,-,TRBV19,TGTGCCAGTAGGCTAACAGGTCCCTATGGCTACACCTTC,CASRLTGPYGYTF
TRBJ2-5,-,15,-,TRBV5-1,TGCGCCAGCAGCCCCCAGGGTCTCGTCCAAGAGACCCAGTACTTC,CASSPQGLVQETQYF
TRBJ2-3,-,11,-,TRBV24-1,TGTGCCACCCCGCAGGCAGATACGCAGTATTTT,CATPQADTQYF
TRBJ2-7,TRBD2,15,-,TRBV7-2,TGTGCCAGCAGCTTAGCGGGCGGGGGCTCCTACGAGCAGTACTTC,CASSLAGGGSYEQYF
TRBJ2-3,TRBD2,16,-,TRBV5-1,TGCGCCAGCAGCTTCCAGGGTAGCGGGAAGGCAGATACGCAGTATTTT,CASSFQGSGKADTQYF
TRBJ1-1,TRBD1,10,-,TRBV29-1,TGCAGCGCTGGGGACAGGGCGGTTTTCTTT,CSAGDRAVFF